This is a list of T cell receptor beta chains from one sample in a study of STAT3 mutations in large granular lymphocyte leukemia. TCRdb's copy holds only in-frame clones and misses some; the assay was immunoSEQ multiplex PCR. The profile shows over 10,000 clones, roughly 80% of them singletons. Sample: peripheral blood mononuclear cells. All receptors derive from a man in his fifties or sixties with T-cell large granular lymphocyte leukemia. Some clones in this sample may be carry-over from other donors' samples. Both conserved end residues are part of each CDR3. A D gene is named only where the DNA matches it firmly. Only some rows state a clone size, as once, few, many or a class for expanded clones.

J gene,D gene,V gene,clone size,CDR3 length,CDR3 protein,CDR3 DNA
TRBJ2-5,TRBD2,TRBV29-1,NA,15,CSSTGAGGIQETQYF,TGCAGCTCAACCGGAGCGGGAGGAATCCAAGAGACCCAGTACTTC
TRBJ1-5,NA,TRBV18,NA,15,CASSSSSHSNQPQHF,TGTGCCAGCTCATCTTCCAGTCATAGCAATCAGCCCCAGCATTTT
TRBJ2-3,NA,TRBV29-1,NA,13,CSVGGTHTDTQYF,TGCAGCGTAGGGGGTACGCACACAGATACGCAGTATTTT
TRBJ2-7,NA,TRBV2,NA,13,CASSERRGYEQYF,TGTGCCAGCAGTGAACGGCGCGGCTACGAGCAGTACTTC
TRBJ1-5,NA,TRBV6-1,NA,14,CASSVQVSNQPQHF,TGTGCCAGCAGTGTTCAGGTGTCCAATCAGCCCCAGCATTTT
TRBJ2-3,NA,TRBV5-8,NA,15,CASRKGSAETDTQYF,TGTGCCAGCAGAAAGGGTAGCGCGGAGACGGATACGCAGTATTTT
TRBJ2-3,NA,TRBV14,NA,16,CASSLLGGTGTDTQYF,TGTGCCAGCAGCCTTCTCGGGGGCACAGGCACAGATACGCAGTATTTT
TRBJ2-7,TRBD1,TRBV7-9,NA,16,CASSLAASGGRYEQYF,TGTGCCAGCAGCTTAGCAGCGTCAGGGGGTCGGTACGAGCAGTACTTC
TRBJ2-5,NA,TRBV7-2,NA,11,CASSFSPTQYF,TGTGCCAGCAGCTTTTCCCCAACCCAGTACTTC
TRBJ2-7,NA,TRBV9,NA,14,CASSSGPSSYEQYF,TGTGCCAGCAGCTCGGGACCGAGCTCCTACGAGCAGTACTTC
TRBJ1-1,NA,TRBV5-1,NA,15,CASSLVGGGNTEAFF,TGCGCCAGCAGCTTGGTGGGGGGAGGGAACACTGAAGCTTTCTTT
TRBJ2-2,TRBD1,TRBV5-8,NA,15,CASSSGQGRTGELFF,TGTGCCAGCAGCTCAGGACAGGGGAGGACCGGGGAGCTGTTTTTT
TRBJ2-5,NA,TRBV15,NA,15,CATSREASRQRAQYF,TGTGCCACCAGCAGAGAGGCTAGCAGGCAAAGGGCCCAGTACTTC
TRBJ2-7,NA,TRBV4-2,NA,13,CASSQPTSYEQYF,TGTGCCAGCAGCCAGCCCACATCCTACGAGCAGTACTTC
TRBJ2-7,NA,TRBV5-4,few,15,CASSPGGPGRDEQYF,TGTGCCAGCAGCCCCGGGGGCCCGGGAAGGGACGAGCAGTACTTC
TRBJ2-3,TRBD2,TRBV29-1,NA,14,CSVAASGRASTQYF,TGCAGCGTTGCGGCTAGCGGGAGGGCCTCTACGCAGTATTTT
TRBJ1-2,NA,TRBV30,NA,11,CAWRAGKSYTF,TGTGCCTGGAGGGCCGGGAAGAGCTACACCTTC
TRBJ2-5,NA,TRBV7-2,once,16,CASSLRRGLKWETQYF,TGTGCCAGCAGCCTCCGACGAGGGCTGAAGTGGGAGACCCAGTACTTC
TRBJ1-2,NA,TRBV5-1,few,16,CASSLTGTVSNYGYTF,TGCGCCAGCAGCTTGACAGGGACGGTATCTAACTATGGCTACACCTTC
TRBJ2-3,NA,TRBV12-5,NA,13,CASGPPSTDTQYF,TGTGCTAGTGGTCCCCCTAGCACAGATACGCAGTATTTT
TRBJ2-3,NA,TRBV28,NA,14,CASSPRTDTDTQYF,TGTGCCAGCAGTCCCCGGACAGACACAGATACGCAGTATTTT
TRBJ2-3,TRBD2,TRBV29-1,once,15,CSVGLAGTITDTQYF,TGCAGCGTTGGACTAGCGGGAACAATCACAGATACGCAGTATTTT
TRBJ1-6,NA,TRBV5-5,NA,15,CASSPQGGGDSPLHF,TGTGCCAGCAGCCCTCAAGGGGGAGGGGATTCACCCCTCCACTTT
TRBJ2-3,TRBD2,TRBV4-3,NA,20,CASSQDAPDGSSGTADTQYF,TGCGCCAGCAGCCAAGATGCGCCCGACGGGTCTAGCGGGACGGCAGATACGCAGTATTTT
TRBJ2-7,TRBD1,TRBV18,NA,14,CASPPDRGIGEQYF,TGTGCCAGCCCCCCCGACAGGGGGATTGGCGAGCAGTACTTC
TRBJ1-3,NA,TRBV18,few,16,CASSPETVRSGNTIYF,TGTGCCAGCTCACCAGAGACAGTCCGCTCTGGAAACACCATATATTTT
TRBJ1-1,NA,TRBV5-6,NA,15,CASSSDTGMNTEAFF,TGTGCCAGCAGCTCGGACACGGGGATGAACACTGAAGCTTTCTTT
TRBJ2-7,NA,TRBV28,NA,13,CASVRADSYEQYF,TGTGCCAGCGTCCGGGCTGACTCCTACGAGCAGTACTTC
TRBJ1-1,NA,TRBV6-6,NA,14,CASSYIGGNTEAFF,TGTGCCAGCAGTTATATCGGGGGGAACACTGAAGCTTTCTTT
TRBJ1-3,NA,TRBV5-1,NA,14,CASSLPGEDNTIYF,TGCGCCAGCAGCTTGCCAGGGGAAGACAACACCATATATTTT
TRBJ1-1,NA,TRBV18,NA,16,CASSPQRHGQVTEAFF,TGTGCCAGCTCACCACAACGGCACGGTCAGGTCACTGAAGCTTTCTTT
TRBJ2-7,NA,TRBV21-1,NA,17,CASSKVTPDRTLYEQYF,TGTGCCAGCAGCAAAGTAACCCCGGACAGGACACTTTACGAGCAGTACTTC
TRBJ1-3,NA,TRBV6-1,NA,12,CASSDAANTIYF,TGTGCCAGCAGTGATGCCGCAAACACCATATATTTT
TRBJ1-6,TRBD1,TRBV9,once,13,CASSGTGGSPLHF,TGTGCCAGCAGCGGAACAGGGGGCTCACCCCTCCACTTT
TRBJ2-2,NA,TRBV30,NA,13,CAGGREVVGELFF,TGTGCCGGGGGCAGGGAAGTCGTCGGGGAGCTGTTTTTT
TRBJ2-3,NA,TRBV9,NA,17,CASSVSIWRELGDTQYF,TGTGCCAGCAGCGTATCGATCTGGAGGGAGTTGGGAGATACGCAGTATTTT
TRBJ1-5,NA,TRBV27,once,16,CASSVSGYPQREPQHF,TGTGCCAGCAGTGTCTCAGGGTACCCACAAAGGGAGCCCCAGCATTTT
TRBJ2-1,TRBD2,TRBV7-2,NA,15,CASSSFSGSSNEQFF,TGTGCCAGCAGCTCCTTTAGCGGGAGTTCCAATGAGCAGTTCTTC
TRBJ1-2,TRBD1,TRBV5-1,NA,17,CASSPGRGTGVDYGYTF,TGCGCCAGCAGCCCCGGAAGAGGGACAGGGGTAGACTATGGCTACACCTTC
TRBJ2-4,NA,TRBV29-1,NA,14,CSVEKQGTKNIQYF,TGCAGCGTTGAGAAACAGGGTACCAAAAACATTCAGTACTTC
TRBJ2-1,TRBD2,TRBV5-1,NA,15,CASSFGSGTGDEQFF,TGCGCCAGCAGCTTCGGGAGCGGGACGGGGGATGAGCAGTTCTTC
TRBJ1-5,NA,TRBV10-3,NA,15,CAISDHRSGNQPQHF,TGTGCCATCAGTGACCACAGAAGCGGGAATCAGCCCCAGCATTTT
TRBJ1-1,NA,TRBV7-9,NA,15,CASSFSGRRNTEAFF,TGTGCCAGCAGCTTTTCGGGTAGGAGAAACACTGAAGCTTTCTTT
TRBJ2-7,TRBD2,TRBV5-4,NA,16,CASSTEATSSFYEQYF,TGTGCCAGCAGCACGGAGGCGACTAGCTCCTTCTACGAGCAGTACTTC
TRBJ1-1,NA,TRBV5-6,once,13,CASSLAGDTEAFF,TGTGCCAGCAGCTTGGCCGGGGACACTGAAGCTTTCTTT
TRBJ2-1,NA,TRBV7-9,few,13,CGQHGVGDNEQFF,TGTGGCCAGCACGGAGTGGGAGACAATGAGCAGTTCTTC
TRBJ2-7,TRBD1,TRBV11-2,NA,15,CASSRPGQVSYEQYF,TGTGCCAGCAGCCGACCGGGACAGGTTTCCTACGAGCAGTACTTC
TRBJ1-1,NA,TRBV5-1,NA,14,CASTEDGSNTEAFF,TGCGCTAGCACCGAGGACGGTTCGAACACTGAAGCTTTCTTT
TRBJ2-7,TRBD2,TRBV6-5,once,16,CASSYSGGAQAYEQYF,TGTGCCAGCAGTTACTCCGGGGGGGCACAGGCCTACGAGCAGTACTTC
TRBJ2-7,NA,TRBV7-9,NA,14,CASMPDWGLGEQYF,TGTGCCAGCATGCCCGACTGGGGATTGGGGGAGCAGTACTTC
TRBJ2-3,NA,TRBV5-6,NA,12,CASSLPQDTQYF,TGTGCCAGCAGCCTACCCCAGGATACGCAGTATTTT
TRBJ1-2,NA,TRBV5-1,NA,16,CASSSARGLRNYGYTF,TGCGCCAGCAGCTCCGCTCGGGGGCTACGGAACTATGGCTACACCTTC
TRBJ2-7,NA,TRBV28,NA,13,CASRTPDKYEQYF,TGTGCCAGCAGAACTCCGGACAAATACGAGCAGTACTTC
TRBJ2-6,TRBD1,TRBV5-1,NA,20,CASSSPPGTGPRSGANVLTF,TGCGCCAGCAGCTCCCCCCCCGGGACAGGGCCCCGCTCTGGGGCCAACGTCCTGACTTTC
TRBJ2-1,TRBD2,TRBV7-2,NA,15,CASSLELAGGSEQFF,TGTGCCAGCAGCTTAGAACTAGCGGGAGGGAGTGAGCAGTTCTTC
TRBJ2-7,TRBD2,TRBV18,NA,14,CASSPGGGPYEQYF,TGTGCCAGCTCACCAGGGGGAGGGCCCTACGAGCAGTACTTC
TRBJ2-7,TRBD1,TRBV5-1,NA,15,CASSQGTGTTYEQYF,TGCGCCAGCAGCCAAGGGACAGGGACTACCTACGAGCAGTACTTC